The rows below give T cell receptor beta chains drawn from one sample of a study of blood T cells in healthy people across ages. TCRdb processed the 5' RACE reads anew with MiXCR; each CDR3 protein has one entry. Of some 1.4 million distinct CDR3 sequences listed, roughly 40% are singletons. Sequencing input: blood. The receptors derive from a woman under 30 in good health. CDR3s include the opening cysteine and the closing phenylalanine or tryptophan. Each record gives: clone size, D gene, J gene, V gene, CDR3 DNA, CDR3 protein. A D gene is named only where the DNA matches it firmly. Part of the rows lack a size; the others show once, few, many or a class for expanded clones.

-,-,TRBJ2-7,TRBV5-1,TGCGCCAGCAGGACCGGACAGCGATACGAGCAGTACTTC,CASRTGQRYEQYF
-,TRBD2,TRBJ2-3,TRBV11-2,TGTGCCAGCAGCTTACGGCTAGCGGCCACAGAGACGCAGTATTTT,CASSLRLAATETQYF
-,-,TRBJ2-7,TRBV20-1,TGCAGTGCTCTCCGGGACACCCTAAGCTACGAGCAGTACTTC,CSALRDTLSYEQYF
-,-,TRBJ2-4,TRBV12-3/TRBV12-4,TGTGCCAGCAGCCCGGATCCCTTACATGGGGAAAACATTCAGTACTTC,CASSPDPLHGENIQYF
-,-,TRBJ2-5,TRBV10-3,TGTGCCATCAGGGAGTTAGAAGAGACCCAGTACTTC,CAIRELEETQYF
few,-,TRBJ2-7,TRBV10-3,TGTGCCATCAAGGGGGGGGACCCAAAATACGAGCAGTACTTC,CAIKGGDPKYEQYF
-,-,TRBJ2-3,TRBV7-9,TGTGCCAGCAGCGATTACCCCACAGATACGCAGTATTTT,CASSDYPTDTQYF
-,-,TRBJ2-7,TRBV4-1,TGCGCCAGCAGCCAAGAAGGGGACGGAACCTCCTACGAGCAGTACTTC,CASSQEGDGTSYEQYF
few,-,TRBJ2-1,TRBV3-1,TGTGCCAGCAGCCAAGGTCCCGGGACCTACAATGAGCAGTTCTTC,CASSQGPGTYNEQFF
-,-,TRBJ2-7,TRBV3-1,TGTGCCAGCAGCCAAGATCTAGGCACCCCACCAACCTACGAGCAGTACTTC,CASSQDLGTPPTYEQYF
once,TRBD1,TRBJ1-1,TRBV18,TGTGCCAGCTCACCACCGGGACAGGTTGAAGCTTTCTTT,CASSPPGQVEAFF
-,-,TRBJ2-1,TRBV10-3,TGTGCCACCTCGCGTAGCGCAGACAATGAGCAGTTCTTC,CATSRSADNEQFF
-,TRBD2,TRBJ2-3,TRBV20-1,TGCAGTGCTACGACAGGACTAGCAAGGGATACGCAGTATTTT,CSATTGLARDTQYF
-,-,TRBJ1-2,TRBV27,TGTGCCAGCAACCGGGCGTCGGTGGGAACCTATGGCTACACCTTC,CASNRASVGTYGYTF
-,TRBD2,TRBJ2-7,TRBV12-3/TRBV12-4,TGTGCCAGCAGTCCGGAGAGGGCGGGAGGGTTCTCCTACAATGAGCAGTACTTC,CASSPERAGGFSYNEQYF
-,-,TRBJ1-2,TRBV28,TGTGCCAGCAGAGAAGGACAGTGGAGAAGGAATGGCTACACCTTC,CASREGQWRRNGYTF
-,-,TRBJ2-5,TRBV6-5,TGTGCCAGCAGCCGGTCACCGTCGACAAGCCCCCACGGGCAGTACTTC,CASSRSPSTSPHGQYF
-,-,TRBJ2-7,TRBV21-1,TGTGCCAGCAGCAAAGCGCTGGGGGGTGAGTACGAGCAGTACTTC,CASSKALGGEYEQYF